The entry that follows covers one TCR beta chain sequence. This clone is a singleton in its sample. Its recognized antigen is unknown. No much larger clone exists at a distance of one base, and base qualities are not known. The data originate from a study of shared clonotypes between healthy human individuals (dated by TCRdb to about 2020). Turning to the overall study: The cohort comprised a couple of women and a few men aged 18 to 49 years. Blood TCR repertoires of roughly five healthy adults were deeply sequenced to estimate repertoire size and the extent of clonotype sharing between individuals. For each donor, three plates each were used for CD4 naive and CD4 memory, two plates were used for CD8 naive, and one plate was used for CD8 memory. Leukapheresis yielded between about 0.94 and 8.9 billion PBMCs per donor. Libraries were prepared and TCR repertoires were sequenced by different laboratories using diverse techniques, in order to increase sequencing depth and limit assay-specific biases. The paper's findings and limits, for the study overall: Pairwise subsampling led to the expectation that sequencing depth would affect the degree of clonotype sharing among donors. Even with the large sequencing depth, rarefaction of the sorted-subset datasets indicated that sequencing was incomplete. Naive subsets generally had larger estimated clonotype richness than memory subsets did. Only blood was sampled, and tissue TCR repertoires likely differ from those in blood. The small number of donors limited the genetic and exposure-history diversity represented. Compared with non-shared clonotypes, the clonotypes found in all four sorted-subset donors had higher generation probabilities. Sharing across a few donors was observed for about 5% of naive CD4, over 3% of naive CD8, 2% to 2.5% of memory CD4, and around 0.4% of memory CD8 clonotypes.

Donors were healthy HIV-negative adults with no recently reported acute infections or vaccinations. All donors were Caucasian adults living in Nashville, Tennessee, USA. Magnetic negative selection was used to enrich CD4+ T cells, after which naive cells were positively selected on CD45RA and the negative fraction became the memory subset. After blood collection by leukapheresis, PBMCs were isolated using Ficoll-Histopaque density gradient centrifugation and then cryopreserved in the vapor phase of liquid nitrogen. Analytical flow cytometry was used to check the purity and quantity of every magnetically sorted T cell population. From each sorted fraction, genomic DNA was isolated and quantified by UV absorbance on a Nanodrop 2000c. The CDR3 runs 18 amino acids, cysteine and phenylalanine included. Only the CDR3 region is kept as DNA, spanning 54 bases read in frame from base 1. The germline V gene specifies SGHVS as CDR1 and FQNEAQ as CDR2. The trim is 6 bases for V and 5 bases for J, with a gap of 28 bases between the germline ends.

Using the deep immunoSEQ assay, TCR CDR3 regions were amplified from genomic DNA by multiplex PCR. Extracted genomic DNA from each cell subset was spread evenly across all wells of several immunoSEQ 96-well plates, with each plate serving as a replicate. For sorted subsets, roughly 200 ng of genomic DNA, equivalent to 25,000 to 35,000 T cell genomes, went into each replicate PCR. Purified libraries were quantified with a Qubit 3.0 fluorometer, sized on a Bioanalyzer 2100, and re-quantified with the KAPA Library Quantification kit. Every immunoSEQ 96-well plate was sequenced on a separate single-read 150-cycle Illumina NextSeq 550 flow cell. The original methods were these. Because only junctional sequences without quality scores were contained in the immunoSEQ output, filtering matching that applied to full-length reads could not be performed. Sequences were annotated with PyIR, a Python wrapper for IgBLAST v1.9, and V/J genes and CDR3 were assigned using IMGT germline references. Reads were filtered out if the reads had weak V/J assignments (E-value above 1e-6), no CDR3, stop codons, out-of-frame junctions, or ambiguous translated residues. V3J clonotypes were defined as sequences sharing the same inferred V gene, J gene, and CDR3 amino acid sequence. Percentage overlap between repertoires was computed as shared unique clonotypes divided by the size of the smaller repertoire. RTK rarefaction, the Chao1 estimator, and Recon v2.1 estimates of unobserved clonotypes were used to assess repertoire richness. For all TCRbeta clonotypes obtained by the gDNA method from several donors, generation probabilities were computed with OLGA. TCRdb re-hosts the immuneACCESS table, in-frame sequences only. Its copies lack some clones; in the studies checked, an unresolved V gene accounts for under half of them, and the cause for the rest is not known. That table gives V, J and clone size, and the DNA gave D and trimming. For this sample the table gives roughly 2.2 million clones, of which around 92% were detected only once. Clones ranked in the top ten supply about 0.41% of the sample.

The specimen was naive CD4+ T cells from PBMCs. The cell subset or site label of this sample denotes: CD45RA+ positively selected. In this chain, TRBV7-8 is recombined with TRBJ2-5; TRBD1 is perhaps the D gene, given 5 matching bases. The sequence was obtained from a man aged 18-30 years in good health. Some clones in this sample may be carry-over from other donors' samples. The CDR3 reads as follows: CASRSTGNWIAPVETQYF. The DNA reads as follows: TGTGCCAGCAGGTCTACAGGAAATTGGATCGCCCCGGTGGAGACCCAGTACTTC.